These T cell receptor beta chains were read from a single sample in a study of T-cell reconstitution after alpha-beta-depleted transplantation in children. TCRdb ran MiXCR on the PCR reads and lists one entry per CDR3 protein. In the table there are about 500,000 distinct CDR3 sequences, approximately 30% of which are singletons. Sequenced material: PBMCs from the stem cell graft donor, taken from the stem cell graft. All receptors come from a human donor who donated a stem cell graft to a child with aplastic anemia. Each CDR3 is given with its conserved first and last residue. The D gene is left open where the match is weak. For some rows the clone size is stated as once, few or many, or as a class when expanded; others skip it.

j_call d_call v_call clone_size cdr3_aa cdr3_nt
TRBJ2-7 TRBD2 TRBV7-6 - CASSPWTSVNYEQYF TGTGCCAGCAGCCCCTGGACTAGCGTGAACTACGAGCAGTACTTC
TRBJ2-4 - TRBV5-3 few CARSYHYGLSTKNIQYF TGTGCCAGAAGCTACCACTACGGACTGTCCACCAAAAACATTCAGTACTTC
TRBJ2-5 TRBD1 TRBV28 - CASSTGGPSTQYF TGTGCCAGCAGCACAGGGGGCCCCTCGACCCAGTACTTC
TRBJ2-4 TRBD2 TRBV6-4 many CASSKRLAGGRAAKNIQYF TGTGCCAGCAGCAAACGACTAGCGGGAGGGAGGGCAGCCAAAAACATTCAGTACTTC
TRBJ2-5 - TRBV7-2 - CASTPKWGVETQYF TGTGCCAGCACCCCGAAGTGGGGGGTAGAGACCCAGTACTTC
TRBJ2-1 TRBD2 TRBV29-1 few CSVEKTSGANIQFF TGCAGCGTTGAAAAGACTAGCGGGGCAAATATTCAGTTCTTC
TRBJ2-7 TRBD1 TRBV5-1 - CASSLRGGTGYF TGCGCCAGCAGCTTGAGAGGGGGCACGGGGTACTTC
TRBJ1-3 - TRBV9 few CASSVAGWTGRTGNTIYF TGTGCCAGCAGCGTAGCGGGATGGACGGGGCGGACTGGAAACACCATATATTTT
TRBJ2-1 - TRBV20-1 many CSFRRDFSYNEQFF TGCAGTTTTCGACGGGACTTCTCCTACAATGAGCAGTTCTTC
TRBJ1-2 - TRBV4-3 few CASSQERQGHGYTF TGCGCCAGCAGCCAAGAGAGGCAGGGTCATGGCTACACCTTC
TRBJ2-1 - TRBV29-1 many CSVAENEQFF TGCAGCGTTGCTGAGAATGAGCAGTTCTTC
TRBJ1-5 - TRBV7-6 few CASSTPNQPQHF TGTGCCAGCAGCACCCCGAATCAGCCCCAGCATTTT